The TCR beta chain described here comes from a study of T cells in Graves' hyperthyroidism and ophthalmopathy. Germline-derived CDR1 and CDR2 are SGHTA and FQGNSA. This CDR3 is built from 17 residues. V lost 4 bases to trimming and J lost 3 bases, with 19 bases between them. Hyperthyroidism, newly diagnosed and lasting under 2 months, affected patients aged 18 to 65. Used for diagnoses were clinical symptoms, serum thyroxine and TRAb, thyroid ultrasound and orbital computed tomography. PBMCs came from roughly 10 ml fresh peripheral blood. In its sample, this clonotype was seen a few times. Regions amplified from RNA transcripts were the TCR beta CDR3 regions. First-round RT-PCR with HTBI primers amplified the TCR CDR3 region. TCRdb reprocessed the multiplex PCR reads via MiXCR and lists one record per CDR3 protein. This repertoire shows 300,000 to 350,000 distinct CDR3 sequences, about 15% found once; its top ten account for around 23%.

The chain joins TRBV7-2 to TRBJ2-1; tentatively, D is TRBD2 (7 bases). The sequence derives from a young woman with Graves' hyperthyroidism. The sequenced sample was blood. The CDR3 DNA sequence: TGTGCCAGCAGCTCGGAGCCAGCGGGACAAGACTACAATGAGCAGTTCTTC. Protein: CASSSEPAGQDYNEQFF.